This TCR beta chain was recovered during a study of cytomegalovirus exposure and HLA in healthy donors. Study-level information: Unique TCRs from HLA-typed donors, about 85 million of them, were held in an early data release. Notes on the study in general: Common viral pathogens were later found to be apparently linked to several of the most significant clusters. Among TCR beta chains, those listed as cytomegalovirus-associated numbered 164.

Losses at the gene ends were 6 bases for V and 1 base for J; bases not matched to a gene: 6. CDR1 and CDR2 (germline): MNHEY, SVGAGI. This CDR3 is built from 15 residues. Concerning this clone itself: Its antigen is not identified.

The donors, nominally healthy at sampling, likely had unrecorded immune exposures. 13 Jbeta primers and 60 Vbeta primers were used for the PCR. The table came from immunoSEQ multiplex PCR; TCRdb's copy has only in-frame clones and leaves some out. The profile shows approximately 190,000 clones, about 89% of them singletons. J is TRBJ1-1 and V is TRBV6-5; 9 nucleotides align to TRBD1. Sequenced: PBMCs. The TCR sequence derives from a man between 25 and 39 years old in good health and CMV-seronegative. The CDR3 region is CASSNLGQGNTEAFF. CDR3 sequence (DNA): TGTGCCAGCAGCAACCTGGGACAGGGGAACACTGAAGCTTTCTTT.